This passage covers 7 T cell receptor beta chains from one sample sequenced in a study of Tregs in tolerant kidney transplant recipients. Profiling relied on immunoSEQ multiplex PCR, and the TCRdb table lists in-frame clones only, not all of them. The sample holds about 73,000 clones, 85% to 95% seen once. Sample: Tregs from blood, taken before the transplant. The origin of the receptors is a human donor who received a combined kidney and bone marrow transplant.

The rearrangement links TRBV7-9 to TRBJ1-5; 8 nucleotides agree with TRBD1. Trimming took 2 bases from V and 2 from J; bases not matched to a gene: 2. Per the germline V gene, CDR1 is SEHNR and CDR2 is FQNEAQ (reference sequence). This CDR3 comprises 15 residues. The CDR3 region has the DNA TGTGCCAGCAGCTTAACGGGACAGGGCAATCAGCCCCAGCATTTT. This sequence encodes CASSLTGQGNQPQHF.

V usage is TRBV28 and J usage is TRBJ1-2; tentative D call: TRBD1 (6 bases). This CDR3 has 13 residues. V dropped 8 bases and J dropped 5 bases, with 15 bases sitting between them. Per the germline V gene, CDR1 is MDHEN and CDR2 is SYDVKM. The DNA of the CDR3 is TGTGCCAGCTGCACAGGGACGGAGTATGGCTACACCTTC. It translates to CASCTGTEYGYTF.

The chain couples TRBV19 to TRBJ2-1, with D maybe TRBD1 (5 bases). Per the germline V gene, CDR1 is LNHDA and CDR2 is SQIVND (reference sequence). The CDR3 covers 18 residues. Trimming took off 2 bases at V and 0 bases at J, with 17 bases between the two ends. Here the CDR3 DNA reads TGTGCCAGTAGTATACTCACTCGACAGTTCAGCTCCTACAATGAGCAGTTCTTC. Encoded protein: CASSILTRQFSSYNEQFF.

The chain recombines TRBV7-2 with TRBJ1-2; no definite D call. CDR1 is SGHTA, CDR2 FQGNSA, per germline. The ends were cut back, 5 bases at V and 4 bases at J, with 20 bases in the middle. The CDR3 is made up of 16 amino acids. CDR3 DNA: TGTGCCAGCAGCCCATCATTGGCCGGGCAGACCTATGGCTACACCTTC. Its protein product is CASSPSLAGQTYGYTF.

The chain carries TRBV29-1 and TRBJ2-1; D is undetermined. V dropped 3 bases and J dropped 0 bases, with 0 bases sitting between them. The CDR3 consists of 11 residues. Germline loops: CDR1 SQVTM, CDR2 ANQGSEA. CDR3 sequence: CSVDSYNEQFF. The CDR3, as DNA: TGCAGCGTTGACTCCTACAATGAGCAGTTCTTC.

The chain employs TRBV19 and TRBJ2-4; D is perhaps TRBD2 (6 bases). The CDR3 has 13 amino acids. Germline lookup yields CDR1 LNHDA and CDR2 SQIVND (reference sequence). The CDR3 loop is CASKLVGGNIQYF. The CDR3 coding sequence is TGTGCTTCAAAGTTGGTGGGGGGAAACATTCAGTACTTC.

The rearrangement uses TRBV2 and TRBJ2-7; 10 positions agree with TRBD2. This CDR3 comprises 14 residues. V lost 4 bases, J lost 5 bases, and 5 bases stayed unmatched. Per germline, CDR1 SNHLY and CDR2 FYNNEI. CDR3 sequence reads: CASSVEREGNEQYF. CDR3 nucleotides: TGTGCCAGCAGTGTTGAGCGGGAGGGAAACGAGCAGTACTTC.